Following are 30 T cell receptor beta chains from one sample sequenced in a study of vaccination and CD4 T cells after COVID-19. The treatment is: roughly 11-day PBMC culture with coronavirus spike peptide pools or control peptides (ViraFEST assay). CD4+ T cells that had been cultured provided DNA sequenced with the Oncomine TCR Beta short-read assay. MiXCR, run by TCRdb on the PCR reads, gives a single entry per CDR3 protein. The data show 20,000 or so distinct CDR3 sequences, with approximately 60% seen just once and roughly a tenth held by the top ten. Their antigen targets remain unknown. Sequencing input: CD4+ T cells from blood, cultured in vitro. The receptors were sampled from a human donor who had recovered from COVID-19.

For this clonotype: One end of the junction varies from germline; a read error may be responsible. The V call is TRBV10-3, the J call TRBJ1-6; TRBD1 is a possible D gene (5 bases). The germline CDR1 and CDR2 sequences are ENHRY and SYGVKD. The CDR3 consists of 15 residues. The CDR3: CTISRDLRSDSPLHF. CDR3 nucleotide sequence: TGTACCATCAGCCGGGACCTCCGGTCGGATTCACCCCTCCACTTT.

This clonotype was counted once. The V and J genes are TRBV18 and TRBJ1-4, with D maybe TRBD1 (6 bases). Germline V gene sequence: CDR1 KGHSH, CDR2 LQKENI. This CDR3 is 13 amino acids long. V lost 4 bases, J lost 8 bases, and 11 bases lay in between. The CDR3 DNA reads TGTGCCAGCTCACTACAGGGTTGGGAAAAACTGTTTTTT. It encodes CASSLQGWEKLFF.

Here the CDR3 reads CASRIRDRGSTEAFF. The CDR3 nucleotides read TGTGCCAGCAGGATCCGGGACAGGGGGAGCACTGAAGCTTTCTTT. V is TRBV2 and J is TRBJ1-1; TRBD1 matches 11 bases. Trimming took 6 bases from V and 4 from J; bases not matched to a gene: 7. The CDR3 loop spans 15 amino acids. Germline V gives CDR1 SNHLY, CDR2 FYNNEI.

This clonotype was recorded once. The V gene is TRBV24-1, the J gene TRBJ1-2; no clear D. Germline CDR1 is KGHDR and CDR2 is SFDVKD. CDR3 length: 12 amino acids. V dropped 1 base and J dropped 10 bases, with 9 bases sitting between them. In DNA form, the CDR3 reads TGTGCCACCAGTGATTTTAAGGGATACTACACCTTC. This codes for CATSDFKGYYTF.

This clonotype was observed a few times. The DNA of the CDR3 is TGTGCCAGTAGTACCCCAGGGGTCTATGGCTACACCTTC. It translates to CASSTPGVYGYTF. The V gene is TRBV19, the J gene TRBJ1-2; a possible D gene is TRBD1 (6 bases). Trimming took off 4 bases at V and 4 bases at J, with 10 bases between the two ends. This CDR3 spans 13 amino acids. Germline V gives CDR1 LNHDA, CDR2 SQIVND (reference sequence).

The DNA of the CDR3 is TGTGCCATCAGTGCTCCGGGACTCTCCTACTACGAGCAGTACTTC. It translates to CAISAPGLSYYEQYF. This chain links TRBV10-3 with TRBJ2-7, with D possibly matching TRBD2 (6 bases). Germline CDR1 ENHRY, CDR2 SYGVKD. The CDR3 has 15 residues. V was shortened by 4 bases and J by 3 bases, with 16 bases between the two germline ends.

This chain links TRBV7-8 with TRBJ1-2; 7 bases are shared with TRBD1. The junction had 0 bases not matched to a gene; V was cut back by 1 base and J by 4 bases. Germline loops: CDR1 SGHVS, CDR2 FQNEAQ. The CDR3 spans 13 residues. CDR3 nucleotide sequence: TGTGCCAGCAGCTTAGGACAGGGCTATGGCTACACCTTC. This translates into CASSLGQGYGYTF.

This clonotype occurred once. The gene calls are TRBV2 and TRBJ2-7; the D call may be TRBD1 or TRBD2 (6 bases each). V lost 5 bases to trimming and J lost 0 bases, with 14 bases between them. Germline V gives CDR1 SNHLY, CDR2 FYNNEI. This CDR3 region has 15 residues. CDR3 residues: CASSYRGERSYEQYF. The CDR3 DNA is TGTGCCAGCAGTTATAGGGGGGAACGCTCCTACGAGCAGTACTTC.

The V and J genes are TRBV20-1 and TRBJ2-3; D might be TRBD2 (6 bases). The V gene lost 5 bases and the J gene lost 6 bases, with 18 bases spanning the gap. The germline CDR1 and CDR2 sequences are DFQATT and SNEGSKA (reference sequence). The CDR3 runs 14 residues. Here the CDR3 reads CSAGYSGEGDTQYF. Written as DNA, the CDR3 is TGCAGTGCTGGATATAGCGGAGAAGGGGATACGCAGTATTTT.

The sample holds a few counts of this clonotype. V gene TRBV4-3 combines with J gene TRBJ2-2; D uncertain. The CDR3 loop spans 14 amino acids. The germline CDR1 and CDR2 sequences are LGHNA and YSLEER. V was trimmed by 0 bases and J by 1 base, leaving 3 bases between them. CDR3 nucleotide sequence: TGCGCCAGCAGCCAAGAACGGAACACCGGGGAGCTGTTTTTT. This sequence encodes CASSQERNTGELFF.

The chain couples TRBV11-3 to TRBJ1-2, with TRBD1 matching 8 bases. With V trimmed by 5 bases and J by 4 bases, 6 bases remained unmatched. The CDR3 totals 14 residues. The V gene's germline CDR1 is SGHNT and CDR2 YENEEA. For the CDR3, the DNA is TGTGCCAGCAGCGCCCGACAGGGGACCTATGGCTACACCTTC. It codes for CASSARQGTYGYTF.

This clonotype showed up just once. The chain has TRBV19 and TRBJ2-7, with D hard to call. CDR3 length equals 14 residues. In germline, CDR1 is LNHDA, CDR2 SQIVND (reference sequence). Trimming took 0 bases from V and 5 from J, leaving 11 bases between them. This CDR3 is CASSIDLGRDEQYF. The CDR3 region has the DNA TGTGCCAGTAGTATAGACTTAGGACGGGACGAGCAGTACTTC.

This chain uses TRBV7-2 with TRBJ2-2; D is ambiguous. CDR3 length equals 12 residues. Trimming stripped 3 bases from V and 6 bases from J, with 5 bases between. In germline, CDR1 is SGHTA, CDR2 FQGNSA. CDR3 nucleotides: TGTGCCAGCAGCTTTCCGGCCGGGGAGCTGTTTTTT. Translating it yields CASSFPAGELFF. The full variable domain, rest sourced from reference TRBV7-2 and TRBJ2-2, is GAGVSQSPSNKVTEKGKDVELRCDPISGHTALYWYRQSLGQGLEFLIYFQGNSAPDKSGLPSDRFSAERTGGSVSTLTIQRTQQEDSAVYLCASSFPAGELFFGEGSRLTVL.

The chain is built from TRBV18 and TRBJ2-3; the D is unclear. This CDR3 has 13 amino acids. The germline V gene encodes CDR1 KGHSH and CDR2 LQKENI. With 6 bases removed from V and 2 bases from J, the gap between germline ends came to 9 bases. The CDR3 sequence: CASSLQPTDTQYF. The DNA for the CDR3 is TGTGCCAGCTCTCTTCAACCCACAGATACGCAGTATTTT.

This clonotype was counted only a few times. The chain combines TRBV7-6 with TRBJ2-7; TRBD2 might be the D (6 bases). The CDR3 spans 15 residues. Deletions cut 6 bases from V and 1 base from J, with 16 bases between. Per germline, CDR1 SGHVS and CDR2 FNYEAQ. The CDR3, as DNA: TGTGCCAGCAGTCGAACCGATGGGGGGTCCTACGAGCAGTACTTC. The encoded protein is CASSRTDGGSYEQYF.

CDR3 nucleotide sequence: TGTGCCAGCAGCTCCCCCATCAGACAGCGAATCAACACTGAAGCTTTCTTT. It codes for CASSSPIRQRINTEAFF. J is TRBJ1-1 and V is TRBV7-3, with a possible D match to TRBD1 (5 bases). This CDR3 region has 17 residues. V was shortened by 4 bases and J by 2 bases, with 20 bases between the two germline ends. Germline CDR1 and CDR2: SGHTA and FQGTGA.

V usage is TRBV27 and J usage is TRBJ2-7; 9 bases are shared with TRBD1. CDR1 is MNHEY, CDR2 SMNVEV, per germline (reference sequence). J gave up 4 bases and V 6 bases, and 13 bases lay outside the gene matches. The CDR3 sequence is 16 residues long. The CDR3 spells CASSLSWTGASYEQYF. The CDR3 bases are TGTGCCAGCAGCTTGTCCTGGACAGGGGCATCTTACGAGCAGTACTTC.

This clonotype was seen a few times. The chain couples TRBV20-1 to TRBJ1-1, with TRBD1 matching 8 bases. The trim removed 6 bases at V and 4 bases at J, leaving 13 bases unmatched. The CDR3 sequence is 15 residues long. CDR1 and CDR2 (germline): DFQATT, SNEGSKA (reference sequence). CDR3 coding DNA: TGCAGTGCCCCCCCGCGGACAGGGTTGAGCACTGAAGCTTTCTTT. Protein: CSAPPRTGLSTEAFF.

This chain uses TRBV27 with TRBJ2-7; no definite D call. The ends were cut back, 6 bases at V and 3 bases at J, with 15 bases in the middle. CDR3 size: 14 residues. Looked up from germline, CDR1 is MNHEY and CDR2 is SMNVEV (reference sequence). The CDR3 DNA sequence: TGTGCCAGCAGCCGAGGAGTTAGATACTACGAGCAGTACTTC. Translation gives CASSRGVRYYEQYF.

In its sample, this clonotype was seen a few times. This chain uses TRBV6-4 with TRBJ1-1; 9 bases are a match to TRBD1. This CDR3 is built from 14 residues. Looked up from germline, CDR1 is MRHNA and CDR2 is SNTAGT. The V gene end was trimmed by 6 bases and the J gene end by 7 bases; junction bases not matched to a gene: 9. CDR3 region: CASRATGGIGEAFF. DNA of the CDR3: TGTGCCAGCAGGGCAACAGGGGGCATTGGTGAAGCTTTCTTT.

The CDR3 sequence: CASSLAFSGGETQYF. The CDR3, as DNA: TGTGCCAGCAGCTTAGCCTTTAGCGGGGGGGAGACCCAGTACTTC. This chain connects TRBV7-2 to TRBJ2-5, with 10 positions matching TRBD2. CDR1 is SGHTA and CDR2 is FQGNSA in the germline V gene. The CDR3 length is 15 residues. Trimming took 0 bases from V and 5 from J; bases not matched to a gene: 3.

A remark on this clonotype: One junction end does not reproduce the germline sequence, and a read error may be involved. The chain combines TRBV20-1 with TRBJ2-3; unclear D gene. CDR1 is DFQATT, CDR2 SNEGSKA, per germline (reference sequence). The CDR3 sequence is 11 residues long. DNA of the CDR3: TGCAGTTCGCTCCGAGCAGATGCGCAGTATTTT. It is translated as CSSLRADAQYF.

V gene TRBV2 combines with J gene TRBJ1-2; D not resolved. The V end was cut by 8 bases, the J end by 1 base, with 11 bases between. Per the germline V gene, CDR1 is SNHLY and CDR2 is FYNNEI. The CDR3 totals 13 residues. In nucleotides, the CDR3 is TGTGCCAGCTCGGGCCCAAATAACTATGGCTACACCTTC. It yields the protein CASSGPNNYGYTF. The full variable domain, in which reference TRBV2 and TRBJ1-2 provide the parts outside the CDR3, is EPEVTQTPSHQVTQMGQEVILRCVPISNHLYFYWYRQILGQKVEFLVSFYNNEISEKSEIFDDQFSVERPDGSNFTLKIRSTKLEDSAMYFCASSGPNNYGYTFGSGTRLTVV.

This clonotype was seen once. This chain links TRBV29-1 with TRBJ2-5, with TRBD1 identical over 9 bases. CDR1 and CDR2 from the germline V gene are SQVTM and ANQGSEA. J was trimmed by 1 base and V by 3 bases; bases with no gene match: 6. The CDR3 contains 15 residues. The CDR3 region has the DNA TGCAGCGTTGACAGCGGGACAGGGATCCAAGAGACCCAGTACTTC. Protein: CSVDSGTGIQETQYF.

This clonotype has just a few counts. V usage is TRBV7-8 and J usage is TRBJ1-1; 9 nucleotides agree with TRBD1. Germline CDR1 and CDR2: SGHVS and FQNEAQ. CDR3 length: 16 residues. V was clipped by 7 bases and J by 5 bases; unmatched bases: 14. CDR3 DNA: TGTGCCAGCACCCAGACTTACAGGGGGCGATCGACTGAAGCTTTCTTT. This sequence encodes CASTQTYRGRSTEAFF.

The V gene is TRBV20-1, the J gene TRBJ2-5; the D gene is possibly TRBD1 (6 bases). Germline values: CDR1 DFQATT, CDR2 SNEGSKA (reference sequence). The V end lost 3 bases, the J end lost 5 bases, and 16 bases lay between the germline ends. This CDR3 comprises 14 residues. CDR3 in DNA: TGCAGTGCTAGTGGACAGTACTTGGGGGAGACCCAGTACTTC. Protein product: CSASGQYLGETQYF.

The chain combines TRBV6-1 with TRBJ2-1; TRBD2 matches at 7 bases. Germline V CDR1 and CDR2: MNHNS, SASEGT. This CDR3 has 16 amino acids. V gave up 7 bases and J gave up 10 bases; unmatched junction bases: 19. The CDR3 protein is CASTGTLGLGQREQFF. In DNA, the CDR3 is TGTGCCAGCACGGGGACCCTTGGACTAGGCCAAAGGGAGCAGTTCTTC.

This sequence joins TRBV6-2 or TRBV6-3 and TRBJ1-2; D is perhaps TRBD1 (6 bases). This CDR3 has 14 amino acids. V was cut by 6 bases and J by 5 bases, with 16 bases left in between. Germline CDR1 and CDR2: MNHEY and SVGEGT. The CDR3 DNA reads TGTGCCAGCAGCTCCCGGACAGCCCTTTATGGCTACACCTTC. This gives the protein CASSSRTALYGYTF.

V and J are TRBV12-3 or TRBV12-4 and TRBJ1-6; TRBD1 agrees at 7 bases. Unmatched junction bases numbered 4, after V lost 4 bases and J lost 7 bases. CDR3 length equals 14 residues. CDR3 sequence: CASSSGTVNSPLHF. CDR3 DNA: TGTGCCAGCAGTTCCGGGACAGTAAATTCACCCCTCCACTTT.

The chain couples TRBV7-8 to TRBJ2-2, with D possibly being TRBD1 or TRBD2 (5 bases each). The CDR3 length is 20 residues. Germline values: CDR1 SGHVS, CDR2 FQNEAQ. V lost 0 bases to trimming and J lost 7 bases, with 27 bases between them. The CDR3 DNA is TGTGCCAGCAGCTTAGCGAGGGTTGGGGCAGGGCAAGCCCGCAACGGGGAGCTGTTTTTT. This translates into CASSLARVGAGQARNGELFF. The variable domain in full, with the rest retrieved from reference TRBV7-8 and TRBJ2-2, is GAGVSQSPRYKVAKRGQDVALRCDPISGHVSLFWYQQALGQGPEFLTYFQNEAQLDKSGLPSDRFFAERPEGSVSTLKIQRTQQEDSAVYLCASSLARVGAGQARNGELFFGEGSRLTVL.